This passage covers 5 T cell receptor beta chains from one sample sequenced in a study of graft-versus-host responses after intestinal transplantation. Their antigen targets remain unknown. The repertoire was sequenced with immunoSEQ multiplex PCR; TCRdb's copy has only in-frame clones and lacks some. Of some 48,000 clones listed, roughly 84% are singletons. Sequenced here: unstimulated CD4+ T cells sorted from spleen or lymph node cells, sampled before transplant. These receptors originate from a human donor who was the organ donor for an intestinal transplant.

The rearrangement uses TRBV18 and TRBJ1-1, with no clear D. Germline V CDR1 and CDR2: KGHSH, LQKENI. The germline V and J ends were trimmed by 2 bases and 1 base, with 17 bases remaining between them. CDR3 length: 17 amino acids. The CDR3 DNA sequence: TGTGCCAGCTCACCATCCGGGAGGGTAAAGACGAACACTGAAGCTTTCTTT. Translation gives CASSPSGRVKTNTEAFF. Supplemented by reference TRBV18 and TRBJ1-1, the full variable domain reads NAGVMQNPRHLVRRRGQEARLRCSPMKGHSHVYWYRQLPEEGLKFMVYLQKENIIDESGMPKERFSAEFPKEGPSILRIQQVVRGDSAAYFCASSPSGRVKTNTEAFFGQGTRLTVV.

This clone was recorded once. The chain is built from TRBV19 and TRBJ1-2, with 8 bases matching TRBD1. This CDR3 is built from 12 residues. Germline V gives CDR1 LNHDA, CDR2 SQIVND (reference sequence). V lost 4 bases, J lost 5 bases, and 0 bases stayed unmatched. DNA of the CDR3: TGTGCCAGTAGTAGGACAGGGTATGGCTACACCTTC. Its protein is CASSRTGYGYTF.

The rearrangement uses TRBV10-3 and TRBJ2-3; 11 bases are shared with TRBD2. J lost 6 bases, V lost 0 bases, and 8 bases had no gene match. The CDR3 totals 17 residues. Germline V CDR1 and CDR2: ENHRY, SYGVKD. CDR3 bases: TGTGCCATCAGTGAGTCTTTAGCGGGAGGGCCGGGGGATACGCAGTATTTT. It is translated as CAISESLAGGPGDTQYF.

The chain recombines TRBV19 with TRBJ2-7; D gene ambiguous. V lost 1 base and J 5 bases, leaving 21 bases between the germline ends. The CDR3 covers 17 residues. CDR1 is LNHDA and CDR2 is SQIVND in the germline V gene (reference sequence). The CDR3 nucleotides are TGTGCCAGTAGTATAGTTGCTGGTGGCCGTCGTGGGGACGAGCAGTACTTC. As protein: CASSIVAGGRRGDEQYF.

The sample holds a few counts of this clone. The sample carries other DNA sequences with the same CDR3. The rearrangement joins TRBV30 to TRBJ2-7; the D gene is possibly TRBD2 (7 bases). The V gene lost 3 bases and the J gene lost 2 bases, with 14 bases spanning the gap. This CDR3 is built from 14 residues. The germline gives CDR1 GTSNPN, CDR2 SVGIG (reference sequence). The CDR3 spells CAWRAGAGTYEQYF. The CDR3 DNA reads TGTGCCTGGAGGGCGGGGGCCGGGACCTACGAGCAGTACTTC. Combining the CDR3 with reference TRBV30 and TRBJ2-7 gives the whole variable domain SQTIHQWPATLVQPVGSPLSLECTVEGTSNPNLYWYRQAAGRGLQLLFYSVGIGQISSEVPQNLSASRPQDRQFILSSKKLLLSDSGFYLCAWRAGAGTYEQYFGPGTRLTVT.